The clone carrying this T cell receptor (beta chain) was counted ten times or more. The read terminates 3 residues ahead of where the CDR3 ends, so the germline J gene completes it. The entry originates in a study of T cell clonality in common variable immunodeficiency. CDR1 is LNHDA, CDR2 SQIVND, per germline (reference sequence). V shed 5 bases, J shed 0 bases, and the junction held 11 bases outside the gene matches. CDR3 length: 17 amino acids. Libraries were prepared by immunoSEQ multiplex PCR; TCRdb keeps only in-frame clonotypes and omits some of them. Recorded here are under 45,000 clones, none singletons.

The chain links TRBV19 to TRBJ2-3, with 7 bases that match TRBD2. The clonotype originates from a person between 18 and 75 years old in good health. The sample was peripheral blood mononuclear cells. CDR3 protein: CASSGASGHPSTDTQYF. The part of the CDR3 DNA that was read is TGTGCCAGTAGTGGCGCTAGCGGCCACCCTAGCACAGATACG.